Listed below are T cell receptor beta chains from one sample, sequenced in a study of CD8 T cells in ankylosing spondylitis. Using its own MiXCR run on the 5' RACE reads, TCRdb lists one record per CDR3 protein. The data contain about 540,000 distinct CDR3 sequences, over 9.5% of them singletons. The sample comprised blood, either unsorted or a sorted T cell fraction (not recorded which). The receptors derive from a male donor with ankylosing spondylitis. Both conserved end residues are part of each CDR3. The D gene is left open where the match is weak. Expanded clones are given a class, and other clones once, few, many or no size at all.

j_gene: TRBJ2-3; abundance: NA; d_gene: NA; v_gene: TRBV29-1; CDR3aa: CSVWLGDTQYF; CDR3nt: TGCAGCGTGTGGCTGGGAGATACGCAGTATTTT
j_gene: TRBJ2-5; abundance: few; d_gene: NA; v_gene: TRBV9; CDR3aa: CASSVRPPTGAETQYF; CDR3nt: TGTGCCAGCAGCGTAAGGCCCCCCACTGGGGCGGAGACCCAGTACTTC
j_gene: TRBJ1-3; abundance: NA; d_gene: NA; v_gene: TRBV4-1; CDR3aa: CASSQDPGPGSGNTIYF; CDR3nt: TGCGCCAGCAGCCAAGACCCTGGACCGGGCTCTGGAAACACCATATATTTT
j_gene: TRBJ2-5; abundance: once; d_gene: NA; v_gene: TRBV7-7; CDR3aa: CASSSLDWTDQETQYF; CDR3nt: TGTGCCAGCAGCTCACTAGACTGGACTGACCAAGAGACCCAGTACTTC
j_gene: TRBJ1-2; abundance: NA; d_gene: TRBD1; v_gene: TRBV10-1; CDR3aa: CASSGQGARNYGYTF; CDR3nt: TGCGCCAGCAGTGGACAGGGGGCGCGGAACTATGGCTACACCTTC
j_gene: TRBJ1-2; abundance: many; d_gene: NA; v_gene: TRBV4-1; CDR3aa: CASSPISGARGYGYTF; CDR3nt: TGCGCCAGCAGCCCGATCTCGGGGGCGCGAGGCTATGGCTACACCTTC
j_gene: TRBJ2-3; abundance: NA; d_gene: TRBD2; v_gene: TRBV6-1; CDR3aa: CASSPTGLAGYTQYF; CDR3nt: TGTGCCAGCAGCCCCACGGGACTAGCGGGATATACGCAGTATTTT
j_gene: TRBJ2-2; abundance: few; d_gene: NA; v_gene: TRBV19; CDR3aa: CASRPDGGGGYAGELFF; CDR3nt: TGTGCCAGTAGGCCAGACGGAGGGGGAGGTTACGCCGGGGAGCTGTTTTTT
j_gene: TRBJ1-2; abundance: NA; d_gene: TRBD1; v_gene: TRBV7-9; CDR3aa: CASRAGGKGYTF; CDR3nt: TGTGCCAGCCGGGCAGGGGGCAAAGGCTACACCTTC
j_gene: TRBJ1-4; abundance: once; d_gene: NA; v_gene: TRBV11-3; CDR3aa: CASSFDSTRQEKLFF; CDR3nt: TGTGCCAGCAGCTTTGATTCCACCCGGCAAGAAAAACTGTTTTTT
j_gene: TRBJ1-1; abundance: NA; d_gene: NA; v_gene: TRBV18; CDR3aa: CASSPPPRVFVNTEAFF; CDR3nt: TGTGCCAGCTCACCACCCCCAAGGGTTTTCGTGAACACTGAAGCTTTCTTT
j_gene: TRBJ2-5; abundance: NA; d_gene: NA; v_gene: TRBV18; CDR3aa: CASSTAGGPRQETQYF; CDR3nt: TGTGCCAGCTCCACGGCAGGAGGACCCCGACAAGAGACCCAGTACTTC
j_gene: TRBJ2-5; abundance: NA; d_gene: NA; v_gene: TRBV6-2/TRBV6-3; CDR3aa: CASMGQRQETQYF; CDR3nt: TGTGCCAGCATGGGCCAGCGCCAAGAGACCCAGTACTTC
j_gene: TRBJ1-1; abundance: few; d_gene: NA; v_gene: TRBV18; CDR3aa: CASSERAGTNTEAFF; CDR3nt: TGTGCCAGCTCAGAAAGGGCAGGAACGAACACTGAAGCTTTCTTT
j_gene: TRBJ2-1; abundance: NA; d_gene: TRBD2; v_gene: TRBV5-1; CDR3aa: CASSLLAALQSSYNEQFF; CDR3nt: TGCGCCAGCAGCTTACTAGCGGCCCTACAGAGCTCCTACAATGAGCAGTTCTTC
j_gene: TRBJ2-3; abundance: NA; d_gene: TRBD2; v_gene: TRBV20-1; CDR3aa: CSEAGGTDTQYF; CDR3nt: TGCAGTGAGGCGGGAGGCACAGATACGCAGTATTTT
j_gene: TRBJ2-5; abundance: NA; d_gene: TRBD2; v_gene: TRBV5-1; CDR3aa: CASSLELAGGGETQYF; CDR3nt: TGCGCCAGCAGCTTGGAGCTAGCGGGAGGTGGAGAGACCCAGTACTTC
j_gene: TRBJ2-1; abundance: few; d_gene: NA; v_gene: TRBV20-1; CDR3aa: CSALGNRAHNEQFF; CDR3nt: TGCAGTGCTCTGGGGAATCGGGCACACAATGAGCAGTTCTTC
j_gene: TRBJ2-6; abundance: NA; d_gene: NA; v_gene: TRBV6-1; CDR3aa: CASRERGYSSGANVLTF; CDR3nt: TGTGCCAGCAGGGAAAGGGGGTACAGCTCTGGGGCCAACGTCCTGACTTTC
j_gene: TRBJ1-1; abundance: many; d_gene: NA; v_gene: TRBV5-6; CDR3aa: CASSWRGSGNTEAFF; CDR3nt: TGTGCCTCTTCCTGGAGGGGAAGCGGGAACACTGAAGCTTTCTTT
j_gene: TRBJ1-5; abundance: few; d_gene: NA; v_gene: TRBV19; CDR3aa: CASSKTGRYQPQHF; CDR3nt: TGTGCCAGTAGTAAAACAGGGAGATATCAGCCCCAGCATTTT
j_gene: TRBJ2-7; abundance: NA; d_gene: NA; v_gene: TRBV20-1; CDR3aa: CSASRAQYF; CDR3nt: TGCAGTGCCAGTAGGGCGCAGTACTTC
j_gene: TRBJ2-5; abundance: few; d_gene: NA; v_gene: TRBV20-1; CDR3aa: CSASPRSGIQETQYF; CDR3nt: TGCAGTGCTAGCCCCCGGTCGGGAATCCAAGAGACCCAGTACTTC
j_gene: TRBJ1-2; abundance: few; d_gene: NA; v_gene: TRBV5-1; CDR3aa: CASSLEGPRGYGYTF; CDR3nt: TGCGCCAGCAGCTTGGAGGGGCCAAGGGGGTATGGCTACACCTTC
j_gene: TRBJ2-1; abundance: few; d_gene: TRBD2; v_gene: TRBV7-9; CDR3aa: CASSTSGSAPYNEQFF; CDR3nt: TGTGCCAGCAGCACTAGCGGGAGCGCCCCCTACAATGAGCAGTTCTTC
j_gene: TRBJ2-7; abundance: NA; d_gene: NA; v_gene: TRBV11-2; CDR3aa: CASSLPNEQYF; CDR3nt: TGTGCCAGCAGCTTACCGAACGAGCAGTACTTC
j_gene: TRBJ2-4; abundance: few; d_gene: NA; v_gene: TRBV10-3; CDR3aa: CAISREDFDIQYF; CDR3nt: TGTGCCATCAGCCGGGAAGACTTTGACATTCAGTACTTC
j_gene: TRBJ1-1; abundance: NA; d_gene: TRBD1; v_gene: TRBV5-1; CDR3aa: CASSGGTGSNTEAFF; CDR3nt: TGCGCCAGCAGCGGGGGGACAGGGTCGAACACTGAAGCTTTCTTT
j_gene: TRBJ2-1; abundance: NA; d_gene: NA; v_gene: TRBV4-1; CDR3aa: CASSQVSGSPFGEQFF; CDR3nt: TGCGCCAGCAGCCAAGTAAGCGGGTCCCCGTTCGGTGAGCAGTTCTTC
j_gene: TRBJ2-1; abundance: NA; d_gene: NA; v_gene: TRBV10-3; CDR3aa: CAISRTVGDNEQFF; CDR3nt: TGTGCCATCAGTCGGACAGTCGGGGACAATGAGCAGTTCTTC
j_gene: TRBJ1-2; abundance: few; d_gene: NA; v_gene: TRBV3-1; CDR3aa: CASSAGTQSFYYGYTF; CDR3nt: TGTGCCAGCAGCGCCGGGACACAAAGTTTCTACTATGGCTACACCTTC
j_gene: TRBJ2-2; abundance: few; d_gene: NA; v_gene: TRBV20-1; CDR3aa: CSALGRELFF; CDR3nt: TGCAGTGCACTCGGTCGGGAGCTGTTTTTT
j_gene: TRBJ2-4; abundance: NA; d_gene: NA; v_gene: TRBV25-1; CDR3aa: CASSPSGGWGAAKNIQYF; CDR3nt: TGTGCCAGCAGCCCTTCCGGGGGTTGGGGGGCGGCCAAAAACATTCAGTACTTC
j_gene: TRBJ2-1; abundance: many; d_gene: TRBD2; v_gene: TRBV6-2/TRBV6-3; CDR3aa: CASRPSGGVGNEQFF; CDR3nt: TGTGCCAGCAGACCCTCGGGAGGGGTGGGTAATGAGCAGTTCTTC
j_gene: TRBJ2-2; abundance: NA; d_gene: NA; v_gene: TRBV2; CDR3aa: CASSAGHYTGELFF; CDR3nt: TGTGCCAGCAGCGCAGGACACTACACCGGGGAGCTGTTTTTT
j_gene: TRBJ2-5; abundance: NA; d_gene: NA; v_gene: TRBV15; CDR3aa: CATSRVIGETQYF; CDR3nt: TGTGCCACCAGCAGAGTTATCGGGGAGACCCAGTACTTC
j_gene: TRBJ2-1; abundance: few; d_gene: TRBD2; v_gene: TRBV5-4; CDR3aa: CASSNLGLAESYNEQFF; CDR3nt: TGTGCCAGCAGCAACTTAGGACTAGCGGAATCCTACAATGAGCAGTTCTTC
j_gene: TRBJ1-2; abundance: NA; d_gene: TRBD1; v_gene: TRBV7-2; CDR3aa: CASSPETGGPYGYTF; CDR3nt: TGTGCCAGCAGCCCGGAGACAGGGGGACCCTATGGCTACACCTTC
j_gene: TRBJ2-1; abundance: few; d_gene: NA; v_gene: TRBV3-1; CDR3aa: CASSRERNEQFF; CDR3nt: TGTGCCAGCAGTAGGGAGAGGAATGAGCAGTTCTTC
j_gene: TRBJ2-5; abundance: NA; d_gene: NA; v_gene: TRBV7-9; CDR3aa: CASSLPSRETQYF; CDR3nt: TGTGCCAGCAGCTTACCCTCCCGAGAGACCCAGTACTTC
j_gene: TRBJ2-3; abundance: NA; d_gene: NA; v_gene: TRBV20-1; CDR3aa: CTLRGANTDTQYF; CDR3nt: TGCACCCTAAGGGGGGCGAACACAGATACGCAGTATTTT